A single sample gave rise to the 11 T cell receptor beta chains below, sequenced in a study of identical twins. TCRdb passed the 5' RACE reads through MiXCR, listing each CDR3 protein once. The repertoire holds about 340,000 distinct CDR3 sequences, around 12% seen once, with around 7.8% in the top ten. This sample also appeared in a second study, on yellow fever vaccine responses in identical twins.

Sequences were obtained from CD8+ T cells sorted from blood. The receptors derive from a woman aged 18-29 years in good health.

This chain connects TRBV11-2 to TRBJ1-1, with 11 bases lining up with TRBD1. V shed 0 bases and J 11 bases; nucleotides not matched to a gene: 2. Germline-derived CDR1 and CDR2 are SGHAT and FQNNGV. This CDR3 contains 13 residues. CDR3 in DNA: TGTGCCAGCAGCTTAGAGGACAGGGGGCTTGCTTTCTTT. Translating it yields CASSLEDRGLAFF.

The chain's CDR3 is CATSDGRDREADTQYF. CDR3 nucleotides: TGTGCCACCAGTGACGGCCGGGACAGGGAGGCAGATACGCAGTATTTT. The chain joins TRBV24-1 to TRBJ2-3, with 9 bases aligning to TRBD1. The germline V gene encodes CDR1 KGHDR and CDR2 SFDVKD. The CDR3 runs 16 residues. V trimming: 4 bases; J trimming: 4 bases; junction bases outside the gene matches: 8.

This chain links TRBV4-1 with TRBJ2-1; D is ambiguous. CDR3 length: 14 amino acids. V was cut by 0 bases and J by 5 bases, with 8 bases left in between. Germline V CDR1 and CDR2: MGHRA, YSYEKL. CDR3 residues: CASSQEVDHNEQFF. In DNA, the CDR3 is TGCGCCAGCAGCCAAGAAGTGGATCACAATGAGCAGTTCTTC.

The sample holds a few counts of this clonotype. The chain has TRBV9 and TRBJ2-1; 14 bases are shared with TRBD2. This CDR3 is 15 amino acids long. Unmatched junction bases numbered 6, after V lost 5 bases and J lost 8 bases. From germline, CDR1 is SGDLS and CDR2 YYNGEE. Here the CDR3 reads CASSAGTSGSDEQFF. CDR3 nucleotides: TGTGCCAGCAGTGCCGGGACTAGCGGGAGTGATGAGCAGTTCTTC.

The chain has TRBV2 and TRBJ2-5; weak D call: TRBD2 (5 bases). The CDR3 sequence is 10 residues long. Trimming removed 3 bases from V and 10 bases from J, with 6 bases in between. The V gene's germline CDR1 is SNHLY and CDR2 FYNNEI. DNA for the CDR3: TGTGCCAGCAGTGATGGGAGCCAGTACTTC. It codes for CASSDGSQYF.

This clonotype has ten or more counts. The CDR3 bases are TGTGCCAGCAGGGGGACTAGCGGTCCCCCCTACGAGCAGTACTTC. Its protein is CASRGTSGPPYEQYF. The chain is built from TRBV12-3 or TRBV12-4 and TRBJ2-7, with 11 bases that match TRBD2. The CDR3 runs 15 residues. V shed 6 bases, J shed 2 bases, and the junction held 6 bases outside the gene matches.

This clonotype was counted between two and nine times. The chain combines TRBV11-2 with TRBJ1-1, with a weak D call TRBD1 (6 bases). This CDR3 region has 16 residues. V lost 5 bases and J 3 bases, leaving 19 bases between the germline ends. Germline values: CDR1 SGHAT, CDR2 FQNNGV. The DNA for the CDR3 is TGTGCCAGCAGCCTCGGGTGGGGGCGTGAGTACACTGAAGCTTTCTTT. It encodes CASSLGWGREYTEAFF.

This clonotype showed up many times. The chain uses TRBV5-1 and TRBJ1-1, with D tentatively TRBD1 (5 bases). V was cut by 3 bases and J by 5 bases, with 17 bases left in between. This CDR3 spans 15 amino acids. Germline loops: CDR1 SGHRS, CDR2 YFSETQ. CDR3: CASSSRRGGGTEAFF. The CDR3 coding sequence is TGCGCCAGCAGCTCCCGGCGTGGGGGGGGGACTGAAGCTTTCTTT. The full variable domain, with the rest looked up from reference TRBV5-1 and TRBJ1-1, is KAGVTQTPRYLIKTRGQQVTLSCSPISGHRSVSWYQQTPGQGLQFLFEYFSETQRNKGNFPGRFSGRQFSNSRSEMNVSTLELGDSALYLCASSSRRGGGTEAFFGQGTRLTVV.

V and J are TRBV6-5 and TRBJ1-2, with D unresolved. Germline V CDR1 and CDR2: MNHEY, SVGAGI. CDR3 size: 15 residues. The V end was cut by 2 bases, the J end by 5 bases, with 15 bases between. As DNA, the CDR3 is TGTGCCAGCAGTTACGGTTTAAGCCCTGAATATGGCTACACCTTC. Its protein product is CASSYGLSPEYGYTF.

Only a few counts were recorded for this clonotype. The rearrangement uses TRBV27 and TRBJ2-7, with 12 bases lining up with TRBD1. Per germline, CDR1 MNHEY and CDR2 SMNVEV (reference sequence). With 8 bases clipped from V and 6 bases from J, the junction kept 8 bases outside the gene matches. The CDR3 loop spans 14 amino acids. The CDR3, as DNA: TGTGCCAGCTCTACCGGGACAGGGGGCTCCGAGCAGTACGTC. Its translation: CASSTGTGGSEQYV.

This rearrangement joins TRBV27 to TRBJ2-3, with 15 bases identical to TRBD2. Germline values: CDR1 MNHEY, CDR2 SMNVEV (reference sequence). The J segment lost 5 bases and the V segment lost 5 bases, leaving 2 bases of the junction unmatched. The CDR3 contains 15 residues. CDR3 DNA sequence: TGTGCCAGCAGTACGGGACTAGCGGGAGGAGATACGCAGTATTTT. Translating it yields CASSTGLAGGDTQYF.